This entry concerns a single TCR beta chain. This record comes from a study of blood T cell repertoires in COVID-19. V lost 3 bases to trimming and J lost 7 bases, with 16 bases between them. The germline V gene has CDR1 SEHNR and CDR2 FQNEAQ (reference sequence). The CDR3 is made up of 16 amino acids. Original data processing: By means of reference gene primer amplification, nucleated cell counts were estimated. The protocol was immunoSEQ multiplex PCR, while the TCRdb copy is restricted to in-frame clones and leaves out a portion. The D gene and trimming were derived from the DNA, and the V and J assignments and clone size from that table. This sample has about 200,000 clones, with 87% found just once.

Sequences were obtained from peripheral blood. This TCR came from a man in his 60s with active or convalescent COVID-19. The genes are TRBV7-9 and TRBJ1-6; a weak D match, TRBD1 (6 bases). In DNA, the CDR3 is TGTGCCAGCAGCTTCTTAGGGGGAATAGGGAATTCACCCCTCCACTTT. Translated, it gives CASSFLGGIGNSPLHF.